This T cell receptor beta chain originates from a study of T cell responses to AZD1222 COVID-19 vaccine (dated by TCRdb to the early 2020s). Regarding the study in general: TCR sequencing was performed for about 250 trial participants, of whom roughly 200 were given two doses of AZD1222 and around 25 were given two doses of MenACWY control vaccine. Trial participants were enrolled into age subgroups of 18-55, 56-69 and 70-plus years, which contained 148, 28 and 57 TCR-sequenced participants, respectively.

Per the publication, the time point label means: about 28 days (+/-7) after the second vaccine dose. Because spike-specific TCR depth and breadth did not differ between the two schedules, AZD1222 recipients who got a second dose at roughly 4 weeks were pooled with those who got a second dose at roughly 12 weeks. Samples from vaccinated people were obtained from the UK trials COV001 and COV002, which included a single-blind randomized controlled phase 2/3 trial of AZD1222 (ChAdOx1 nCoV-19) in healthy adults. Trial participant PBMC samples were collected at day 0 and day 28 after the second dose for TCRbeta chain sequencing. CDR1 and CDR2 were assigned from the germline V gene as SNHLY and FYNNEI. V lost 1 base and J lost 2 bases, and the count of bases not matched to a germline gene is 1. The CDR3, from cysteine to phenylalanine, totals 15 residues. The read is trimmed to its CDR3 DNA, 45 bases read in frame from base 1.

The CDR3 regions of human TCRbeta chains were analyzed by immunosequencing. The original pipeline was this. TCRs in the repertoires were matched against a reference library of SARS-CoV-2-specific TCRs that had been generated with the MIRA antigen-specificity platform. Breadth meant the fraction of unique TCRs that were SARS-CoV-2-associated, whereas depth meant the fraction of total T cells that were SARS-CoV-2-associated. Using the MIRA data, each spike-specific TCR was assigned both to the spike region to which the TCR was reactive and to a CD4 or CD8 class. Log10-transformed breadth and depth values were compared by one-way ANOVA with Sidak's multiple comparisons tests. What TCRdb holds here is the immuneACCESS table cut down to in-frame rearrangements. Part of the clones is not present; checked against another copy, under half of the missing clones reflect an unresolved V gene, and the others are unexplained. V and J calls plus clone size are reproduced from that table; the DNA served to infer D and trimming. Here the sample has 83,000 or so clones; 75% to 95% occur a single time. Jointly, the top ten make up 28% of the sample.

About this clone itself: This receptor's antigen is unknown. Qualities for individual bases were not recorded, and no much larger clone is one base off.

On the study overall, not on this receptor specifically: Reportedly, almost half of the unique spike-specific TCRs recognized epitopes lying outside the regions that are mutated in the B.1.351 and B.1.1.7 variants. Participants were mostly white British, with more females than males. The authors suggested clonal diversity may have been underestimated. Vaccine-associated CD4 TCRs spanned the whole spike protein, with dominant responses in regions 160-218 and 743-854. Conclusions about previously exposed vaccinees were limited because only a handful of AZD1222 recipients were SARS-CoV-2 seropositive at baseline. After two AZD1222 doses, spike-specific TCR breadth and depth were significantly higher than at day 0 and than in MenACWY recipients. No day 14 peak-response samples were available, so repertoires were characterized only after the peak T cell response. The 56-69-year group was small, and its depth increase did not reach significance, likely because of low power.

This sample comprised peripheral blood, obtained 28 days after the second AZD1222 dose. The chain is made from TRBV2 and TRBJ1-5, and TRBD1 aligns with 8 junction nucleotides. This TCR was sampled from an adult who received the AZD1222 COVID-19 vaccine. The DNA sequence is given as TGTGCCAGCAGTGAAGACAGGGGGGGCAATCAGCCCCAGCATTTT. This encodes CASSEDRGGNQPQHF.